The clone carrying this TCR beta chain appeared a few times. This specimen comes from a study of radiation and T cells in renal cell carcinoma. The assay was immunoSEQ multiplex PCR, and TCRdb's table has in-frame clones only and misses some. The data show about 130,000 clones, with 65% to 85% seen just once and roughly 6% held by the top ten. Time point here: blood 2 weeks post-SBRT. Treatment reported: 15 Gy SBRT to primary tumor, nephrectomy 4 weeks later. The ends were cut back, 0 bases at V and 3 bases at J, with 6 bases in the middle. CDR1 and CDR2 (germline): SGDLS, YYNGEE. The CDR3 runs to 13 residues.

The specimen was blood, collected from a patient whose treatment included radiotherapy and nephrectomy. The chain combines TRBV9 with TRBJ1-2; D remains ambiguous. The receptor was isolated from a man between 50 and 59 years old with renal cell carcinoma. This chain's CDR3 is CASSVEVDYGYTF. The CDR3 region has the DNA TGTGCCAGCAGCGTAGAGGTTGACTATGGCTACACCTTC.